This T cell receptor (beta chain) originates from a study of T cells in Graves' hyperthyroidism and ophthalmopathy. The overall study: Peripheral blood specimens were obtained at initial diagnosis, prior to any treatment.

The PBMCs had their origin in about 9.7 ml of fresh peripheral blood. This clonotype occurred many times. Its antigen is not identified. Study conclusions and caveats: A median roughly six months before onset, the model predicted ophthalmopathy. A 13 V-J model separated ophthalmopathy from stable hyperthyroidism.

Authors of the study amplified TCR beta CDR3 regions from RNA transcripts. Carried out on the TCR CDR3, a first-round RT-PCR used the HTBI primer set. Each CDR3 protein is one row after TCRdb ran MiXCR on the multiplex PCR reads. The sample yields nearly 110,000 distinct CDR3 sequences, around a sixth seen once. The receptor was derived from a woman between 45 and 65 years old with Graves' hyperthyroidism. The sample consisted of blood.

The DNA for the CDR3 is TGTGCCAGCAGCCTTACGGGATTTAATTCACCCCTCCACTTT. Translation: CASSLTGFNSPLHF. V gene TRBV7-3 combines with J gene TRBJ1-6; no definite D call. CDR1 and CDR2 (germline): SGHTA, FQGTGA. Trimming removed 5 bases at V and 6 bases at J, with 11 bases between. CDR3 size: 14 residues.